This entry lists 16 T cell receptor beta chains sequenced from one sample in a study of T cells in Graves' hyperthyroidism and ophthalmopathy. RNA transcripts provided the source from which TCR beta CDR3 regions were amplified. The study used the HTBI primer set for a first-round RT-PCR of the TCR CDR3. MiXCR, run by TCRdb on the multiplex PCR reads, gives a single entry per CDR3 protein. The sample lists about 840,000 distinct CDR3 sequences, approximately 40% occurring once. Sequencing was done on a sample of blood. The receptor source for this set is a man aged 18 to 35 with Graves' hyperthyroidism.

The sample holds a few counts of this clonotype. This chain joins TRBV9 and TRBJ2-7; TRBD1 matches at 7 bases. Germline CDR1 is SGDLS and CDR2 is YYNGEE. The CDR3 is made up of 11 amino acids. The ends lost 7 bases at V and 6 bases at J; junction bases unmatched: 4. CDR3 in amino acids: CASGTEAEQYF. The CDR3 DNA sequence: TGTGCCAGCGGGACAGAGGCCGAGCAGTACTTC.

This chain links TRBV20-1 with TRBJ2-7; D is undetermined. CDR1 is DFQATT and CDR2 is SNEGSKA in the germline V gene (reference sequence). V dropped 3 bases and J dropped 0 bases, with 12 bases sitting between them. The CDR3 is 14 residues long. DNA of the CDR3: TGCAGTGCTAGGCCCCATCTGAACTCCTACGAGCAGTACTTC. The encoded protein is CSARPHLNSYEQYF.

The V call is TRBV2, the J call TRBJ2-7; 9 bases agree with TRBD1. CDR1 and CDR2 from the germline V gene are SNHLY and FYNNEI. V dropped 3 bases and J dropped 9; count of bases not matched to a gene: 3. This CDR3 has 12 amino acids. CDR3 protein: CASSDLDRGQYF. CDR3 nucleotide sequence: TGTGCCAGCAGTGACCTGGACAGGGGGCAGTACTTC. The full variable domain, in which reference TRBV2 and TRBJ2-7 provide the parts outside the CDR3, is EPEVTQTPSHQVTQMGQEVILRCVPISNHLYFYWYRQILGQKVEFLVSFYNNEISEKSEIFDDQFSVERPDGSNFTLKIRSTKLEDSAMYFCASSDLDRGQYFGPGTRLTVT.

This clonotype was observed a single time. This sequence joins TRBV19 and TRBJ1-1, with D tentatively TRBD1 (6 bases). The germline V and J ends were trimmed by 9 bases and 1 base, with 18 bases remaining between them. Per germline, CDR1 LNHDA and CDR2 SQIVND (reference sequence). This CDR3 is built from 15 residues. This CDR3 reads CASAPGTRGNTEAFF. The CDR3 nucleotides read TGTGCCAGCGCTCCCGGGACAAGAGGGAACACTGAAGCTTTCTTT.

The table lists this clonotype with a few counts. This chain joins TRBV20-1 and TRBJ1-2, with unresolved D. Germline CDR1 reads DFQATT; CDR2 reads SNEGSKA (reference sequence). Trimming shortened V by 6 bases and J by 2 bases, and 13 bases separated the two germline ends. The CDR3 runs to 13 residues. The CDR3 bases are TGCAGTGCGACGGCCCTCCCCAACTATGGCTACACCTTC. Amino acids: CSATALPNYGYTF.

V usage is TRBV7-9 and J usage is TRBJ1-3; perhaps TRBD1 as D (5 bases). Trimming cost V 2 bases and J 1 base, with 9 bases left between them. The CDR3 has 15 amino acids. CDR1 and CDR2 (germline): SEHNR, FQNEAQ (reference sequence). The CDR3 DNA reads TGTGCCAGCAGCTTAATGGGGGGTTCTGGAAACACCATATATTTT. Amino acid sequence: CASSLMGGSGNTIYF.

The chain uses TRBV6-6 and TRBJ2-7; a weak D match, TRBD1 (5 bases). This CDR3 is built from 12 residues. With 6 bases removed from V and 3 bases from J, the gap between germline ends came to 9 bases. Germline values: CDR1 MNHNY, CDR2 SVGAGI (reference sequence). Written as DNA, the CDR3 is TGTGCCAGCAGGTTACAGGACTACGAGCAGTACTTC. Translation gives CASRLQDYEQYF.

This chain connects TRBV20-1 to TRBJ1-1, with D unclear. The CDR3 consists of 14 residues. Trimming took 5 bases from V and 1 from J, leaving 14 bases between them. Germline CDR1 is DFQATT and CDR2 is SNEGSKA (reference sequence). In nucleotides, the CDR3 is TGCAGTGCTCCACCAGGAGAAGGGAACACTGAAGCTTTCTTT. Translation: CSAPPGEGNTEAFF.

The chain combines TRBV7-8 with TRBJ2-5; D is possibly TRBD1 (5 bases). CDR3 size: 13 residues. Germline V gene lookup returns CDR1 SGHVS and CDR2 FQNEAQ. Deletions cut 5 bases from V and 7 bases from J, with 14 bases between. The DNA of the CDR3 is TGTGCCAGCAGCCACGGGCCCCAGGGGACCCAGTACTTC. The encoded protein is CASSHGPQGTQYF. The complete variable domain, with remaining parts taken from reference TRBV7-8 and TRBJ2-5, reads GAGVSQSPRYKVAKRGQDVALRCDPISGHVSLFWYQQALGQGPEFLTYFQNEAQLDKSGLPSDRFFAERPEGSVSTLKIQRTQQEDSAVYLCASSHGPQGTQYFGPGTRLLVL.

This clonotype was recorded many times. V gene TRBV2 combines with J gene TRBJ1-4; perhaps TRBD1 as D (5 bases). CDR1 SNHLY and CDR2 FYNNEI come from the germline V gene. The CDR3 is 14 residues long. V shed 7 bases and J shed 4 bases, with 13 bases lying between them. The CDR3 DNA reads as TGTGCCAGCATTCGGATGGGGGTTAATGAAAAACTGTTTTTT. It encodes CASIRMGVNEKLFF.

This clonotype was picked up a small number of times. J is TRBJ1-2 and V is TRBV29-1; D call uncertain. The CDR3 length is 11 residues. From germline, CDR1 is SQVTM and CDR2 ANQGSEA. V was pared by 3 bases and J by 4 bases, with 6 bases between. The CDR3 is CSVDGSYGYTF. Here the CDR3 DNA reads TGCAGCGTTGACGGATCCTATGGCTACACCTTC.

DNA for the CDR3: TGTGCCAGTAACTGGGGGGGGCTTGAAGCTTTCTTT. Translated: CASNWGGLEAFF. This chain joins TRBV19 and TRBJ1-1; a possible D gene is TRBD1 (6 bases). The CDR3 length is 12 residues. Germline V CDR1 and CDR2: LNHDA, SQIVND (reference sequence). V was trimmed by 7 bases and J by 7 bases, leaving 13 bases between them.

Of note for this clonotype: A single base separates this from a much larger clone, so it may be a read error. Given the absence of the conserved phenylalanine or tryptophan at the CDR3 end, a read error is likely. The chain employs TRBV2 and TRBJ1-1, with TRBD1 identical over 7 bases. This CDR3 contains 15 residues. Losses at the gene ends were 6 bases for V and 2 bases for J; bases not matched to a gene: 9. Germline V CDR1 and CDR2: SNHLY, FYNNEI. CDR3 sequence (DNA): TGTGCCAGCAGAGAACAGGGGACACCCAACACTGAAGCTTTCCTT. Translating gives CASREQGTPNTEAFL.

This clonotype was counted many times. The CDR3 loop reads CATSRAWIINTEAFF. CDR3 bases: TGTGCCACCAGCAGAGCGTGGATTATCAACACTGAAGCTTTCTTT. The chain combines TRBV15 with TRBJ1-1; D not certain. Germline-derived CDR1 and CDR2 are LNHNV and YYDKDF (reference sequence). This CDR3 contains 15 residues. V lost 1 base, J lost 2 bases, and 11 bases lay in between.

This clonotype occurred many times. The V call is TRBV9, the J call TRBJ1-1; D ambiguous. The germline V and J ends were trimmed by 0 bases and 8 bases, with 8 bases remaining between them. In germline, CDR1 is SGDLS, CDR2 YYNGEE. This CDR3 is 12 amino acids long. In nucleotides, the CDR3 is TGTGCCAGCAGCGTAGGCGAAGAGGAAGCTTTCTTT. It is translated as CASSVGEEEAFF.

This clonotype turned up a few times. The rearrangement uses TRBV7-2 and TRBJ2-7; 12 positions agree with TRBD2. The germline gives CDR1 SGHTA, CDR2 FQGNSA. The CDR3 loop spans 17 amino acids. The V segment lost 5 bases and the J segment 6 bases; nucleotides outside the gene matches: 14. In nucleotides, the CDR3 is TGTGCCAGCAGCCCTGGGTCGATACTAGCGGGAGGCCGCGAGCAGTACTTC. Translating gives CASSPGSILAGGREQYF.